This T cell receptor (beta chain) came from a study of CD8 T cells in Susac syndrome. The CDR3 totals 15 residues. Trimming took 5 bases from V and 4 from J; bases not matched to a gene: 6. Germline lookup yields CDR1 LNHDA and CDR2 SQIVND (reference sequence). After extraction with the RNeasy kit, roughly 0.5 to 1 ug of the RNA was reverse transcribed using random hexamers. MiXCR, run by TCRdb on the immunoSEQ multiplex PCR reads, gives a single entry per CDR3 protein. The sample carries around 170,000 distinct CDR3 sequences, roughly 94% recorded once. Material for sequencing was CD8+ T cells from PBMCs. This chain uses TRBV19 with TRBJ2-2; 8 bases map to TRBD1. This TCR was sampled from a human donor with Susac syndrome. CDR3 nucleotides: TGTGCCAGTAGTGCGACAGGGGTGATCACCGGGGAGCTGTTTTTT. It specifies CASSATGVITGELFF.